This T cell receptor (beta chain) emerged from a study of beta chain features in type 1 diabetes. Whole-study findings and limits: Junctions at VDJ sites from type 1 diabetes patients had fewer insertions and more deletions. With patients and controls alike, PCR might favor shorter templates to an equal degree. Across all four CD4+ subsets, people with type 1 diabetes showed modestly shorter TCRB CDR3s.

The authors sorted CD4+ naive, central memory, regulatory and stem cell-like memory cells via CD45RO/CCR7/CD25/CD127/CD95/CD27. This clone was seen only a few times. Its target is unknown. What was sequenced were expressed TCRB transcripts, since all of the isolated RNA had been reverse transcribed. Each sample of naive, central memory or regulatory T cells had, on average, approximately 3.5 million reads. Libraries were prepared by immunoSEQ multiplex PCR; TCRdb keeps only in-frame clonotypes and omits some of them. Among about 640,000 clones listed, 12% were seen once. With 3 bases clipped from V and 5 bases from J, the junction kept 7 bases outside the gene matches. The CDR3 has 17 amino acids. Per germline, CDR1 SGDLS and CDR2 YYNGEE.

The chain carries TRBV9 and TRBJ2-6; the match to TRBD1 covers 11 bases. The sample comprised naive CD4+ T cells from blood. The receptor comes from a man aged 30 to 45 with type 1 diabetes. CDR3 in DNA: TGTGCCAGCAGCGACCGGACAGGGGGCAGATGGGCCAACGTCCTGACTTTC. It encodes CASSDRTGGRWANVLTF.